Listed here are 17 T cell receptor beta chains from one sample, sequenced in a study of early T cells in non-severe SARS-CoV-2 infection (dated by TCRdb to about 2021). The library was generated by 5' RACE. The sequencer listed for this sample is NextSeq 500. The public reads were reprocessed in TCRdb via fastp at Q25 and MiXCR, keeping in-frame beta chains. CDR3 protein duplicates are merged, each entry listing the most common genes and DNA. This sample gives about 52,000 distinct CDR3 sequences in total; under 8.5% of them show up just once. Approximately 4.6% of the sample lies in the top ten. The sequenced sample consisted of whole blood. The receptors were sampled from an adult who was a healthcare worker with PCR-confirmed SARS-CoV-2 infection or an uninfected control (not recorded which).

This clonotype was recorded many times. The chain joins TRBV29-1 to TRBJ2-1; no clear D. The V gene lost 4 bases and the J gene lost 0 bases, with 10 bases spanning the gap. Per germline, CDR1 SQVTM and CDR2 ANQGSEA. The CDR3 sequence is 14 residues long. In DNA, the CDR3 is TGCAGCGTTGTAATGGTTCTCTCCTACAATGAGCAGTTCTTC. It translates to CSVVMVLSYNEQFF.

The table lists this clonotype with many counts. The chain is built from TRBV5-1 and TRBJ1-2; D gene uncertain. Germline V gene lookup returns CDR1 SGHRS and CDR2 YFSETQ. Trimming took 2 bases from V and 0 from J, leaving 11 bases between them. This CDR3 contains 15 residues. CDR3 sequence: CASSLSARTNYGYTF. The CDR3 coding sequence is TGCGCCAGCAGCTTATCGGCGAGGACTAACTATGGCTACACCTTC.

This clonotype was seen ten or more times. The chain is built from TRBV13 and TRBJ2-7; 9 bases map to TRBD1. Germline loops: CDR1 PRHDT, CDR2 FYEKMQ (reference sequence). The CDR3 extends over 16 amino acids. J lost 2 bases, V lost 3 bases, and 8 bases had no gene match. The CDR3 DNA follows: TGTGCCAGCAGCTTCGGCACAGGGGGCCAAACCTACGAGCAGTACTTC. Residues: CASSFGTGGQTYEQYF. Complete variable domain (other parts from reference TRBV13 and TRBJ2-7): AAGVIQSPRHLIKEKRETATLKCYPIPRHDTVYWYQQGPGQDPQFLISFYEKMQSDKGSIPDRFSAQQFSDYHSELNMSSLELGDSALYFCASSFGTGGQTYEQYFGPGTRLTVT.

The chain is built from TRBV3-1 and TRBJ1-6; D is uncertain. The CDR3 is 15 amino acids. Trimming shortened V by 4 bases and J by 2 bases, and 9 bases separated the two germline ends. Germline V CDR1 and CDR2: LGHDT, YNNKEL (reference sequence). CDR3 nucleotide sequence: TGTGCCAGCAGCCCAACCCATGCCTATAATTCACCCCTCCACTTT. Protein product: CASSPTHAYNSPLHF.

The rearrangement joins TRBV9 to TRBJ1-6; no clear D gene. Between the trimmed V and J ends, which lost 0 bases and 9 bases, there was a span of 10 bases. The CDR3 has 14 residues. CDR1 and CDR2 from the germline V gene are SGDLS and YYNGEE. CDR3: CASSVGETGSPLHF. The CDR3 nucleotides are TGTGCCAGCAGCGTAGGAGAAACGGGTTCACCCCTCCACTTT.

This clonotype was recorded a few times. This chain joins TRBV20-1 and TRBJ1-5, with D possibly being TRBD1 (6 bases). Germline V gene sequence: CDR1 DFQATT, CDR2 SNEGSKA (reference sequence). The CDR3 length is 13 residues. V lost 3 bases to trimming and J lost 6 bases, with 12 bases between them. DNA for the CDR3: TGCAGTGCTAGGGGGGGGCCCGGTCAGCCCCAGCATTTT. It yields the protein CSARGGPGQPQHF.

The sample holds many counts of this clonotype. As DNA, the CDR3 is TGTGCCAGCATCGCATCCTACAATGAGCAGTTCTTC. This sequence encodes CASIASYNEQFF. The chain is built from TRBV6-1 and TRBJ2-1, with no clear D. Trimming removed 7 bases from V and 1 base from J, with 5 bases in between. The germline V gene has CDR1 MNHNS and CDR2 SASEGT. CDR3 size: 12 residues.

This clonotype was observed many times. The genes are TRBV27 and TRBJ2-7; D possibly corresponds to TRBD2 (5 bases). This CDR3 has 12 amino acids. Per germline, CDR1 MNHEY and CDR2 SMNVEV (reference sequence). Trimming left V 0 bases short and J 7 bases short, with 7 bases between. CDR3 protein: CASSLSGREQYF. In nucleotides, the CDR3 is TGTGCCAGCAGTTTATCGGGGAGAGAGCAGTACTTC.

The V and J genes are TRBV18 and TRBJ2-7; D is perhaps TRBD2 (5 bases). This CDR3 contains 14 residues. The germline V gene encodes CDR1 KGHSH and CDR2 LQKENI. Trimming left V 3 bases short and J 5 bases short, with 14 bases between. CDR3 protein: CASSPRTRADEQYF. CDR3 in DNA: TGTGCCAGCTCACCCCGGACCAGAGCGGACGAGCAGTACTTC.

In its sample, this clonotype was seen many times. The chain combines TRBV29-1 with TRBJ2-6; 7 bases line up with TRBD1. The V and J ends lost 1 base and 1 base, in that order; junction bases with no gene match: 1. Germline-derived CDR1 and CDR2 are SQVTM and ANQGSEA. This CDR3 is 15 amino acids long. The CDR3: CSVEAQGSGANVLTF. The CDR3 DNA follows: TGCAGCGTTGAAGCACAGGGGTCTGGGGCCAACGTCCTGACTTTC.

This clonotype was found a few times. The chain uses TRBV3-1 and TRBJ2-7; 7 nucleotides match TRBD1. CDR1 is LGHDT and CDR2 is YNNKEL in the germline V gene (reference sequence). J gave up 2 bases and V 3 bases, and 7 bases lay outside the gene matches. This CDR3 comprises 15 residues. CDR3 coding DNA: TGTGCCAGCAGCCATTGGGGGACAGCGACCTACGAGCAGTACTTC. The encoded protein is CASSHWGTATYEQYF.

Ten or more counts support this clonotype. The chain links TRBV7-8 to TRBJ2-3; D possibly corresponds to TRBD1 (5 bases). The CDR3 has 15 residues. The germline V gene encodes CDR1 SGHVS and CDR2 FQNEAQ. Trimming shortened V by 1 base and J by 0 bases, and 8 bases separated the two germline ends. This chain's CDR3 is CASSLGTTSTDTQYF. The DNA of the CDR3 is TGTGCCAGCAGCTTAGGGACAACCAGCACAGATACGCAGTATTTT. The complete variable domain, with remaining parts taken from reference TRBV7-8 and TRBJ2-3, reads GAGVSQSPRYKVAKRGQDVALRCDPISGHVSLFWYQQALGQGPEFLTYFQNEAQLDKSGLPSDRFFAERPEGSVSTLKIQRTQQEDSAVYLCASSLGTTSTDTQYFGPGTRLTVL.

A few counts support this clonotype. CDR3 sequence: CASSLWTDNSPLHF. CDR3 sequence (DNA): TGTGCCAGCAGTCTCTGGACTGATAATTCACCCCTCCACTTT. This chain connects TRBV12-3 or TRBV12-4 to TRBJ1-6; D not resolved. Between the trimmed V and J ends, which lost 5 bases and 5 bases, there was a span of 10 bases. The CDR3 has 14 residues.

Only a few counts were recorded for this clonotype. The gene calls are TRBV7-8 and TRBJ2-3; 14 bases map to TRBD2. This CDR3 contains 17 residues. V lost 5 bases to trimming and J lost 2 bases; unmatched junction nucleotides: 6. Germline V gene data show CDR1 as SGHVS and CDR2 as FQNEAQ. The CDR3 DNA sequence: TGTGCCAGCAGCCTTAGACTAGCGGGAGGGGCCACAGATACGCAGTATTTT. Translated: CASSLRLAGGATDTQYF. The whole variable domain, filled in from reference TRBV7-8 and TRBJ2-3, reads GAGVSQSPRYKVAKRGQDVALRCDPISGHVSLFWYQQALGQGPEFLTYFQNEAQLDKSGLPSDRFFAERPEGSVSTLKIQRTQQEDSAVYLCASSLRLAGGATDTQYFGPGTRLTVL.

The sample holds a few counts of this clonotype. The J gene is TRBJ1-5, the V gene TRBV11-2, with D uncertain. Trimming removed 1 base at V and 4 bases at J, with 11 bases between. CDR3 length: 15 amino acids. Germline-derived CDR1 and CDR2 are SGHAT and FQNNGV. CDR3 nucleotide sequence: TGTGCCAGCAGCTTAGGGACCCGAGAGAATCAGCCCCAGCATTTT. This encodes CASSLGTRENQPQHF.

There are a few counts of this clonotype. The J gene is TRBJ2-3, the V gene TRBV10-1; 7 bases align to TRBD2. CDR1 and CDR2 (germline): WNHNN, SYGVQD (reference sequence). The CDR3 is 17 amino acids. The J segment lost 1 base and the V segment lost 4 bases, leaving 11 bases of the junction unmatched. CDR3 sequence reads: CASSVSLGREGTDTQYF. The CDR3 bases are TGCGCCAGCAGTGTGAGCCTTGGGAGGGAGGGCACAGATACGCAGTATTTT.

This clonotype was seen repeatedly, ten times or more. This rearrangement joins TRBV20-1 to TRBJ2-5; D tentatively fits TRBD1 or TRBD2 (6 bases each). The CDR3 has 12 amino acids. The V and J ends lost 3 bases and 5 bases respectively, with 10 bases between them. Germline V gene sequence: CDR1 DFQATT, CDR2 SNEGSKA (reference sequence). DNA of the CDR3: TGCAGTGCTAGTTGGAGGGGGGAGACCCAGTACTTC. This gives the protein CSASWRGETQYF.